These T cell receptor beta chains were read from a single sample in a study of CD8 T cells in Susac syndrome. TCRdb re-analysed the immunoSEQ multiplex PCR reads in MiXCR, keeping a single row per CDR3 protein. The sample shows some 450,000 distinct CDR3 sequences, more than 80% of them seen only once. The sequencing input was CD8+ T cells from PBMCs. The receptor set was obtained from a human donor with multiple sclerosis. Both conserved end residues are part of each CDR3.

v_gene,j_gene,CDR3aa
TRBV19,TRBJ2-1,CATAGRYNEQFF
TRBV6-6,TRBJ1-5,CASSYLQPQNQPQHF
TRBV6-1,TRBJ1-3,CASSPGGNTIYF
TRBV7-2,TRBJ1-2,CASSPPLGRSDGYTF
TRBV11-2,TRBJ1-1,CASNVGTADTEAFF
TRBV15,TRBJ2-7,CATEGLNVDEQYF
TRBV6-1,TRBJ2-1,CASRDYSYNEQFF
TRBV9,TRBJ1-2,CASSVAEANYGYTF
TRBV3-1,TRBJ2-7,CASSGTLGTGAPYEQYF
TRBV6-5,TRBJ2-7,CASSLPDRTYEQYF
TRBV10-3,TRBJ2-5,CAIKPGLAGGQETQYF
TRBV12-3/TRBV12-4,TRBJ2-1,CASSSRPPSYNEQFF
TRBV20-1,TRBJ2-1,CSAIGTASYEQFF
TRBV19,TRBJ2-1,CASTTLLAGGHNEQFF
TRBV5-1,TRBJ2-1,CASRVGPDNEQFF
TRBV29-1,TRBJ2-2,CSSTGQGATGELFF
TRBV13,TRBJ2-5,CASSLGGGVFRETQYF
TRBV5-8,TRBJ2-1,CASSLVEGGGQLYNEQFF
TRBV6-5,TRBJ2-1,CASSYSRTGDEQFF
TRBV6-5,TRBJ1-1,CASSYTISGRIITEAFF
TRBV5-4,TRBJ2-2,CASRWGAGELFF
TRBV13,TRBJ1-1,CASSPGTFEAFF
TRBV5-1,TRBJ1-2,CASSLGHGHENSNYGYTF
TRBV19,TRBJ2-7,CATKRTGESYEQYF
TRBV5-4,TRBJ1-1,CANSPGEGSEAFF
TRBV2,TRBJ1-2,CASRGTGRNYGYTF
TRBV18,TRBJ1-1,CASSPPVEGVNTEAFF
TRBV25-1,TRBJ2-1,CASSEYFGQGNEQFF
TRBV7-9,TRBJ1-2,CASSSGQGNVNYGYTF
TRBV28,TRBJ2-7,CASSPGASGWDEQYF
TRBV12-3/TRBV12-4,TRBJ1-1,CATQTLDRENTEAFF
TRBV7-9,TRBJ1-5,CASSPQGWNQPQHF
TRBV27,TRBJ1-1,CASSEMGTEVNTEAFF
TRBV6-1,TRBJ1-6,CASSEESLHLIGGPPLHF
TRBV4-1,TRBJ2-5,CASSQVLAGGETQYF
TRBV6-5,TRBJ1-5,CASSEGGGGQPQHF
TRBV29-1,TRBJ2-5,CSAWGDQETQYF
TRBV9,TRBJ2-2,CASSGDRRQRNYANTGELFF
TRBV28,TRBJ2-1,CASAMLAGGYNEQFF
TRBV19,TRBJ1-2,CASSIAAGEYGYTF
TRBV6-2/TRBV6-3,TRBJ2-2,CASSGVTGGVTGELFF
TRBV19,TRBJ2-1,CASKTSGSNYNEQFF
TRBV14,TRBJ2-1,CASSRDRGLWNEQFF
TRBV20-1,TRBJ1-6,CSAREYTDGYNSPLHF
TRBV19,TRBJ1-1,CASSMGPLPPEAFF
TRBV19,TRBJ1-1,CASSWRGAGAEAFF
TRBV7-2,TRBJ2-1,CASSPSAGPNEQFF
TRBV27,TRBJ1-1,CASSLMLGGRVAFF
TRBV4-1,TRBJ2-7,CASSHIGSDYEQYF
TRBV19,TRBJ2-3,CASNEGRTDTQYF
TRBV2,TRBJ2-7,CASSASGEYEQYF